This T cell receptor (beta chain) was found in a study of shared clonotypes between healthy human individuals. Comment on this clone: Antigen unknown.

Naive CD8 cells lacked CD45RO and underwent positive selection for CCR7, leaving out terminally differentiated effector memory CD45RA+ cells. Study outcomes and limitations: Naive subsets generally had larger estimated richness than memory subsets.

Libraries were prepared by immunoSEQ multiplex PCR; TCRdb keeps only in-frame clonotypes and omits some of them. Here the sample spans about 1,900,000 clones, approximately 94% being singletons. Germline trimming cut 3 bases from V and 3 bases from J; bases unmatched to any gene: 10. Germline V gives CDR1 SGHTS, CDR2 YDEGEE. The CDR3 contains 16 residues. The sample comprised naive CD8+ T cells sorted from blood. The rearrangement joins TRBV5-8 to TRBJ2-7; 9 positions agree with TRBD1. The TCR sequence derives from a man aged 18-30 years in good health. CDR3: CASSSLGGTGNYEQYF. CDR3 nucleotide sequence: TGTGCCAGCAGCTCTTTGGGGGGGACAGGGAACTACGAGCAGTACTTC.